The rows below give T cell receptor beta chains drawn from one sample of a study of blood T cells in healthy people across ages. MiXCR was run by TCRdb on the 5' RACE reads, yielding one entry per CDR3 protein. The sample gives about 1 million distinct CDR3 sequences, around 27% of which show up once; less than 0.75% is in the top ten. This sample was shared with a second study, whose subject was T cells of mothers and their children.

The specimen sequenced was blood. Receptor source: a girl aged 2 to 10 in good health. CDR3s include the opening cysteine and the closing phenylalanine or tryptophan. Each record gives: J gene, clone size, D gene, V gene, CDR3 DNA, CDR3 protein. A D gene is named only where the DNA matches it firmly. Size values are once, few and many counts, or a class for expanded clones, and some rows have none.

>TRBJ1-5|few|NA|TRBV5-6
TGTGCCAGCAGCTTCGGGGGATCGCCCCAGCATTTT
CASSFGGSPQHF
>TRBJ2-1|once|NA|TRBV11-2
TGTGCCAGCAGCTTACGATTGTCCCGTGGAGAGCAGTTCTTC
CASSLRLSRGEQFF
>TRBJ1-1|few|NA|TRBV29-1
TGCAGCGTTGGTTATACGAACACTGAAGCTTTCTTT
CSVGYTNTEAFF
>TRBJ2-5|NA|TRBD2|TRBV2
TGTGCCAGCAGTAAACCGGGACTAGCGGGGAGTCAAGAGACCCAGTACTTC
CASSKPGLAGSQETQYF
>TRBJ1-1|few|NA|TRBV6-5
TGTGCCAGCAGTTGGGGTAAGAGAGGGAACACTGAAGCTTTCTTT
CASSWGKRGNTEAFF
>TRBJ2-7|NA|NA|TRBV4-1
TGCGCCAGCAGCCAAGTGGGAGTCCCCTACGAGCAGTACTTC
CASSQVGVPYEQYF
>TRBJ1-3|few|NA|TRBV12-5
TGTGCTAGTGGTTTGTTTGACTCTGGAAACACCATATATTTT
CASGLFDSGNTIYF
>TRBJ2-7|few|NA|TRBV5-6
TGTGCCAGCATCGTCGGCGGATCTTCCTACGAGCAGTACTTC
CASIVGGSSYEQYF
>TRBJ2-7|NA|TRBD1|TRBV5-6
TGTGCCAGCAGCATAGGACAGGCGAGCTCCTACGAGCAGTACTTC
CASSIGQASSYEQYF
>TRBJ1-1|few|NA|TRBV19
TGTGCCAGTAGTAAATCGAACACTGAAGCTTTCTTT
CASSKSNTEAFF
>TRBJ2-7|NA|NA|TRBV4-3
TGCGCCAGCAGCCAAGATCTTGTGGGCTCCTACGAGCAGTACTTC
CASSQDLVGSYEQYF
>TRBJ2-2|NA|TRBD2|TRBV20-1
TGCAGTGCTAGAGATAATAACATGGCGGGAGGGTCCGTTGGGCGAATCGGGGAGCTGTTTTTT
CSARDNNMAGGSVGRIGELFF
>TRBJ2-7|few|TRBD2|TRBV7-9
TGTGCCAGCAGCTCGTTTGTGCGGGAGGAAGGGTACGAGCAGTACTTC
CASSSFVREEGYEQYF
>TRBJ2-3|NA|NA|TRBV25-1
TGTGCCAGCAGCCGCCGCGAAGCGGGCACAGATACGCAGTATTTT
CASSRREAGTDTQYF
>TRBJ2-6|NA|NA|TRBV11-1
TGTGCCAGCAGCTTAGACGCTGGGGCCAACGTCCTGACTTTC
CASSLDAGANVLTF
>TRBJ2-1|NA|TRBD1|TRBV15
TGTGCCACCAGCAGAGAGAACACAGGGGGAGGTGAGCAGTTCTTC
CATSRENTGGGEQFF
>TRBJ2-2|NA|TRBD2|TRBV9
TGTGCCAGCTCGGGGGCAGCGGGGGGAAGAACCGGGGAGCTGTTTTTT
CASSGAAGGRTGELFF
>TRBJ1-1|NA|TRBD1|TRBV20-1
TGCAGTGCTAGAGATAGGGACAGACCCTGGGAGGCTTTCTTT
CSARDRDRPWEAFF
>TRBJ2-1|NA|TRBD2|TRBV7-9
TGTGCCAGCAGCTCTGCGGGGGGGCCGGCTGAGCAGTTCTTC
CASSSAGGPAEQFF
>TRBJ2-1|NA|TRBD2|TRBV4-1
TGCGCCAGCAGCCAGTCTCGCGTTAGCGGGAGAAGGGACATTGAGCAGTTCTTC
CASSQSRVSGRRDIEQFF
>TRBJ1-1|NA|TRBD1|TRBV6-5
TGTGCCAGCAGCTCCAGAGGGGGCGCGGACACTGAAGCTTTCTTT
CASSSRGGADTEAFF
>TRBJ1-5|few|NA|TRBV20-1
TGCAGTGCTAGACAGGTGCCCCCTGCCTATGGCAATCAGCCCCAGCATTTT
CSARQVPPAYGNQPQHF
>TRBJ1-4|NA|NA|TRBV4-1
TGCGCCAGCAGCCCCGACTGGATCAATGAAAAACTGTTTTTT
CASSPDWINEKLFF
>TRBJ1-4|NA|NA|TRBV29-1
TGCAGCGCTAAGGGGGTGCCTAATGAAAAACTGTTTTTT
CSAKGVPNEKLFF
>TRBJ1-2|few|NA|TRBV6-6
TGTGCCAGCAGTTACTCCTTGCGGACAGCCTATGGCTACACCTTC
CASSYSLRTAYGYTF
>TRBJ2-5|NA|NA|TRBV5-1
TGCGCCAGCAGCTACTTAGCGGCTAGCCAAGAGACCCAGTACTTC
CASSYLAASQETQYF
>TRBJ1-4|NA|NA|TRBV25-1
TGTGCCAGCAGTGAAACGGGACGGTGGGATGAAAAACTGTTTTTT
CASSETGRWDEKLFF
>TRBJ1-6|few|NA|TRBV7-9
TGTGCCAGCAGCTTACGGCTGGAGCCCAATTCACCCCTCCACTTT
CASSLRLEPNSPLHF
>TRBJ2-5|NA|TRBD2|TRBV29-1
TGCAGCACCACTAGCGGGGGGCTAGAAGAGACCCAGTACTTC
CSTTSGGLEETQYF
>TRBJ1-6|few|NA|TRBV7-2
TGTGCCAGCAGCGCAACGGAGGGGAATTCACCCCTCCACTTT
CASSATEGNSPLHF
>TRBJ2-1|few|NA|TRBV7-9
TGTGCCAGCAGCCGGTGGGAGAGCTCCTACAATGAGCAGTTCTTC
CASSRWESSYNEQFF
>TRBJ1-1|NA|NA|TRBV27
TGTGCCAGCAGTTTCGTGGAAGGGAACACTGAAGCTTTCTTT
CASSFVEGNTEAFF
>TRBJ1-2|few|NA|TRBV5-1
TGCGCCAGCAGCTTGGACAGGAGTACTGGCTACACCTTC
CASSLDRSTGYTF
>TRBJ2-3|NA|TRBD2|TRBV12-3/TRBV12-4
TGTGCCAGCAGTTTAGGCGGGGGGGCCAGGGGCACAGATACGCAGTATTTT
CASSLGGGARGTDTQYF
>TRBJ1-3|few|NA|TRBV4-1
TGCGCCAGCAGCCAAACAGTGGGGAACACCATATATTTT
CASSQTVGNTIYF
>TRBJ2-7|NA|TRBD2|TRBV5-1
TGCGCCAGCAGCCCTACGGGGGGGTTCGGGGAGCAGTACTTC
CASSPTGGFGEQYF
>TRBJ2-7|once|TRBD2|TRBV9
TGTGCCAGCAGCGAGAGCGGGAGGGCCACCGACGAGCAGTACTTC
CASSESGRATDEQYF